A single sample gave rise to the 15 T cell receptor beta chains below, sequenced in a study of cytomegalovirus exposure and HLA in healthy donors. The PCR had 60 Vbeta and 13 Jbeta primers. Only in-frame clones appear in the TCRdb table, and some are missing; sequencing was by immunoSEQ multiplex PCR. This repertoire comprises roughly 80,000 clones; its ten largest clones make up roughly 15%. The sample taken for sequencing was PBMCs. The receptors were sampled from a man aged 45-60 years in good health and CMV-seropositive.

This chain links TRBV7-2 with TRBJ1-2; 8 bases are a match to TRBD1. CDR1 SGHTA and CDR2 FQGNSA come from the germline V gene. J was trimmed by 5 bases and V by 7 bases; bases with no gene match: 9. This CDR3 has 14 residues. CDR3 region: CASTPGTGPYGYTF. The CDR3 DNA is TGTGCCAGCACCCCCGGGACAGGCCCGTATGGCTACACCTTC.

The V call is TRBV6-4, the J call TRBJ2-7, with D perhaps matching TRBD1 (5 bases). With 8 bases removed from V and 4 bases from J, the gap between germline ends came to 6 bases. CDR3 length equals 10 residues. The germline V gene has CDR1 MRHNA and CDR2 SNTAGT. The CDR3 coding sequence is TGTGCCAGCCAGGGATACGAGCAGTACGTC. This translates into CASQGYEQYV.

This chain connects TRBV10-3 to TRBJ1-5, with 7 bases fitting TRBD1. Germline V lookup: CDR1 ENHRY, CDR2 SYGVKD. The V segment lost 0 bases and the J segment 6 bases; nucleotides outside the gene matches: 8. The CDR3 has 16 residues. The CDR3 loop is CAISESKGAGSQPQHF. CDR3 DNA: TGTGCCATCAGTGAGTCAAAGGGGGCAGGAAGTCAGCCCCAGCATTTT.

The V gene is TRBV7-2, the J gene TRBJ1-5; 8 bases are shared with TRBD1. CDR3 length equals 16 residues. V gave up 5 bases and J gave up 4 bases; unmatched junction bases: 10. From germline, CDR1 is SGHTA and CDR2 FQGNSA. CDR3 residues: CASSRSTGEGNQPQHF. DNA of the CDR3: TGTGCCAGCAGCCGTTCGACAGGGGAAGGGAATCAGCCCCAGCATTTT. The whole variable domain, remainder taken from reference TRBV7-2 and TRBJ1-5, is GAGVSQSPSNKVTEKGKDVELRCDPISGHTALYWYRQSLGQGLEFLIYFQGNSAPDKSGLPSDRFSAERTGGSVSTLTIQRTQQEDSAVYLCASSRSTGEGNQPQHFGDGTRLSIL.

V is TRBV5-1 and J is TRBJ2-7; tentatively, D is TRBD2 (7 bases). The CDR3 totals 13 residues. The germline CDR1 and CDR2 sequences are SGHRS and YFSETQ. V lost 4 bases, J lost 6 bases, and 14 bases lay in between. The CDR3 reads CASSPLGGGEQYF. The CDR3 DNA is TGCGCCAGCAGCCCTCTAGGGGGGGGCGAGCAGTACTTC.

The chain joins TRBV19 to TRBJ2-7; tentative D call: TRBD1 (5 bases). V was clipped by 4 bases and J by 3 bases, with 16 bases between them. Germline CDR1 and CDR2: LNHDA and SQIVND (reference sequence). The CDR3 totals 15 residues. The CDR3 sequence: CASSTKTTVYYEQYF. In nucleotides, the CDR3 is TGTGCCAGTAGTACCAAAACGACAGTCTACTACGAGCAGTACTTC. Drawing the rest from reference TRBV19 and TRBJ2-7, the complete variable domain is DGGITQSPKYLFRKEGQNVTLSCEQNLNHDAMYWYRQDPGQGLRLIYYSQIVNDFQKGDIAEGYSVSREKKESFPLTVTSAQKNPTAFYLCASSTKTTVYYEQYFGPGTRLTVT.

This chain links TRBV19 with TRBJ2-1; 14 nucleotides line up with TRBD2. V was pared by 5 bases and J by 6 bases, with 3 bases of the junction left unmatched. The CDR3 has 15 residues. The germline gives CDR1 LNHDA, CDR2 SQIVND (reference sequence). The CDR3 DNA sequence: TGTGCCAGTAGTGGGACTAGCGGGAGAATCAATGAGCAGTTCTTC. Translated: CASSGTSGRINEQFF.

CDR3 DNA: TGTGCCAGCAGCTTGGCTTTCGAAGCTTTCTTT. Its translation: CASSLAFEAFF. This chain connects TRBV5-6 to TRBJ1-1; D is unresolved. Germline CDR1 SGHDT, CDR2 YYEEEE. The CDR3 sequence is 11 residues long. The ends were cut back, 0 bases at V and 8 bases at J, with 5 bases in the middle.

The rearrangement uses TRBV5-1 and TRBJ2-5, with a weak D call TRBD1 (6 bases). With 3 bases removed from V and 3 bases from J, the gap between germline ends came to 18 bases. This CDR3 is 16 amino acids long. CDR1 and CDR2 (germline): SGHRS, YFSETQ. This chain's CDR3 is CASSSYPETGEETQYF. The CDR3 nucleotides are TGCGCCAGCAGCTCCTACCCAGAGACAGGTGAAGAGACCCAGTACTTC. The full variable domain, rest sourced from reference TRBV5-1 and TRBJ2-5, is KAGVTQTPRYLIKTRGQQVTLSCSPISGHRSVSWYQQTPGQGLQFLFEYFSETQRNKGNFPGRFSGRQFSNSRSEMNVSTLELGDSALYLCASSSYPETGEETQYFGPGTRLLVL.

The chain has TRBV15 and TRBJ2-2, with 8 nucleotides matching TRBD1. V trimming: 2 bases; J trimming: 9 bases; junction bases outside the gene matches: 5. CDR3 size: 14 residues. Per the germline V gene, CDR1 is LNHNV and CDR2 is YYDKDF (reference sequence). As DNA, the CDR3 is TGTGCCACCAGCAGACGGACAGGGCCCAGGGAGCTGTTTTTT. As protein: CATSRRTGPRELFF.

This chain links TRBV6-5 with TRBJ1-1; D not resolved. The CDR3 covers 15 residues. CDR1 MNHEY and CDR2 SVGAGI come from the germline V gene. Trimming left V 5 bases short and J 4 bases short, with 17 bases between. CDR3 bases: TGTGCCAGCAGTCCCGAACGGGGAAAGGGCACTGAAGCTTTCTTT. Its translation is CASSPERGKGTEAFF.

The chain recombines TRBV6-6 with TRBJ2-5, with 7 bases matching TRBD1. CDR1 MNHNY and CDR2 SVGAGI come from the germline V gene (reference sequence). This CDR3 region has 13 residues. V lost 5 bases, J lost 4 bases, and 4 bases stayed unmatched. CDR3 loop: CASSPTGVETQYF. The DNA for the CDR3 is TGTGCCAGCAGTCCAACAGGGGTAGAGACCCAGTACTTC.

The rearrangement links TRBV2 to TRBJ2-4, with 10 bases fitting TRBD1. V dropped 6 bases and J dropped 1; count of bases not matched to a gene: 3. The CDR3 consists of 15 residues. Germline values: CDR1 SNHLY, CDR2 FYNNEI. CDR3 DNA: TGTGCCAGCAGCGGGGGACAGGGGGCCAAAAACATTCAGTACTTC. This translates into CASSGGQGAKNIQYF.

The rearrangement links TRBV19 to TRBJ2-7; maybe TRBD2 (5 bases). CDR1 LNHDA and CDR2 SQIVND come from the germline V gene (reference sequence). The ends were cut back, 5 bases at V and 2 bases at J, with 10 bases in the middle. There are 13 residues in the CDR3. The CDR3 loop reads CASSPSTPYEQYF. The CDR3 bases are TGTGCCAGTAGTCCTAGCACGCCCTACGAGCAGTACTTC.

This rearrangement joins TRBV11-2 to TRBJ1-4; D might be TRBD1 (5 bases). Germline loops: CDR1 SGHAT, CDR2 FQNNGV. The ends were cut back, 4 bases at V and 9 bases at J, with 18 bases in the middle. There are 15 residues in the CDR3. This CDR3 is CASSSPQAVNQKLFF. The CDR3 DNA is TGTGCCAGCAGCTCCCCACAGGCCGTGAACCAAAAACTGTTTTTT.